The 4 T cell receptor beta chains presented below share a single source sample, sequenced in a study of CD8 T cells in ankylosing spondylitis. Study-level points and caveats: Ankylosing spondylitis blood appeared to carry a characteristic TCR beta motif of several highly homologous variants.

TCRdb reanalysed the 5' RACE reads using MiXCR and keeps one entry per CDR3 protein. This sample carries over 600,000 distinct CDR3 sequences, around 20% of them seen once, and the ten largest clones take around 20%. Their antigen targets remain unknown. Sequencing used blood, either unsorted or a sorted T cell fraction (not recorded which). The receptors were sampled from a male donor with ankylosing spondylitis.

The V gene is TRBV20-1, the J gene TRBJ2-3, with D possibly called TRBD1 or TRBD2 (6 bases each). With 6 bases removed from V and 2 bases from J, the gap between germline ends came to 15 bases. CDR1 is DFQATT and CDR2 is SNEGSKA in the germline V gene (reference sequence). This CDR3 spans 14 amino acids. DNA for the CDR3: TGCAGTGCCCGGGGGCGCTACAACACAGATACGCAGTATTTT. Its translation: CSARGRYNTDTQYF.

This clonotype was recorded at least ten times. The chain has TRBV5-5 and TRBJ2-1; 12 bases are shared with TRBD2. V was pared by 1 base and J by 3 bases, with 2 bases of the junction left unmatched. The CDR3 length is 16 residues. Germline V gene data show CDR1 as SGHKS and CDR2 as YYEKEE (reference sequence). DNA of the CDR3: TGTGCCAGCAGCTTGCGACTAGCGGGAGACTACAATGAGCAGTTCTTC. The encoded protein is CASSLRLAGDYNEQFF.

This clonotype came up many times. V usage is TRBV18 and J usage is TRBJ2-2, with 7 bases matching TRBD1. Germline CDR1 reads KGHSH; CDR2 reads LQKENI. With 3 bases clipped from V and 2 bases from J, the junction kept 3 bases outside the gene matches. The CDR3 runs 15 residues. CDR3 DNA sequence: TGTGCCAGCTCACCGGACAGGCGAAACACCGGGGAGCTGTTTTTT. It specifies CASSPDRRNTGELFF.

CDR3 in amino acids: CASSHSNNQPQHF. The CDR3 bases are TGTGCCAGCAGCCACAGTAACAATCAGCCCCAGCATTTT. The chain combines TRBV11-2 with TRBJ1-5; no firm D call. CDR1 is SGHAT and CDR2 is FQNNGV in the germline V gene. The CDR3 covers 13 residues. V was trimmed by 5 bases and J by 3 bases, leaving 8 bases between them. Full variable domain (rest looked up from reference TRBV11-2 and TRBJ1-5): EAGVAQSPRYKIIEKRQSVAFWCNPISGHATLYWYQQILGQGPKLLIQFQNNGVVDDSQLPKDRFSAERLKGVDSTLKIQPAKLEDSAVYLCASSHSNNQPQHFGDGTRLSIL.